This paragraph reports one T cell receptor (beta chain). Its target is unknown. As originally analysed: The study built a papillary thyroid cancer distant-metastasis classifier from CDR3 differences across clinicopathological groups. TCRdb redid the clone calls on the PCR reads using MiXCR. TCRdb, not the authors, supplied the V and J calls. Of around 28,000 clones listed, 15% to 20% are singletons. The data were obtained in a study of metastatic and nonmetastatic thyroid tumors. Study in general: Blood and tumor or nodule tissue repertoires from malignant and benign thyroid patients were compared.

Study outcomes and limitations: Malignant tumors reportedly showed significantly higher TCR beta diversity than benign nodules in both blood and tumor.

Thyroid surgery was preceded by no treatment in any patient. The CDR3 runs 14 residues. Looked up from germline, CDR1 is MDHEN and CDR2 is SYDVKM. The trim removed 9 bases at V and 6 bases at J, leaving 14 bases unmatched. V usage is TRBV28 and J usage is TRBJ2-7, with 7 bases lining up with TRBD1. The receptor was isolated from a female donor with papillary thyroid cancer or a benign thyroid nodule (not recorded which). Some clones in this sample may be carry-over from other donors' samples. The sequenced sample consisted of blood. As DNA, the CDR3 is TGTGCCAGGAGGTTTGGGACAGCGAAGTCCGAGCAGTACTTC. This translates into CARRFGTAKSEQYF. The whole variable domain, filled in from reference TRBV28 and TRBJ2-7, reads DVKVTQSSRYLVKRTGEKVFLECVQDMDHENMFWYRQDPGLGLRLIYFSYDVKMKEKGDIPEGYSVSREKKERFSLILESASTNQTSMYLCARRFGTAKSEQYFGPGTRLTVT.